The clone carrying this TCR beta chain was recorded a few times. Its antigen is as yet unknown. The data belong to a study of read filtering for tumor transcriptome and immune sequencing. Study results and limitations: Approximately 77% of IR-seq clonotypes had a single read, yet these held roughly 3.8% of reads.

This CDR3 is 11 amino acids long. In germline, CDR1 is SGHRS, CDR2 YFSETQ. V lost 2 bases to trimming and J lost 9 bases, with 8 bases between them. From roughly 390 ng of RNA, a library with molecular barcoded alpha/delta and beta/gamma adaptors was made. TCRdb re-analysed the reads in MiXCR, keeping a single row per CDR3 protein. The data hold 100,000 to 150,000 distinct CDR3 sequences, with 10% to 15% observed a single time. Sequencing input: a population of CD138-negative cells sorted from bone marrow. The chain couples TRBV5-1 to TRBJ1-1; D is uncertain. The sequence was collected from a donor at least 40 years old with multiple myeloma. This chain's CDR3 is CASSFEGKAFF. The CDR3 nucleotides read TGCGCCAGCAGCTTTGAAGGAAAAGCTTTCTTT.